These 8 T cell receptor beta chains originate from one sample sequenced in a study of vaccination and CD4 T cells after COVID-19. Antigens of these TCRs are unknown. Sequenced with the Oncomine TCR Beta short-read assay was DNA taken from cultured CD4+ T cells. MiXCR was run by TCRdb on the PCR reads, yielding one entry per CDR3 protein. The table has about 24,000 distinct CDR3 sequences, 60% seen once. As to treatment: 10-day PBMC culture with coronavirus spike peptide pools or control peptides (ViraFEST assay). The source was CD4+ T cells from blood, cultured in vitro, collected after SARS-CoV-2 vaccination. The receptor source for this set is a human donor who received a COVID-19 vaccine.

As to this clonotype: Without the conserved terminal phenylalanine or tryptophan, this CDR3 likely stems from a read error. The rearrangement joins TRBV12-3 or TRBV12-4 to TRBJ2-1; perhaps D is TRBD1 or TRBD2 (5 bases each). V dropped 6 bases and J dropped 3 bases, with 18 bases sitting between them. The CDR3 loop spans 16 amino acids. DNA for the CDR3: TGTGCCAGCAGCGGACTGGGGCGGTTGTACTACAATGAGCAGTTCCTC. This gives the protein CASSGLGRLYYNEQFL.

The CDR3 reads CASRTSGGAAEYNEQFF. The CDR3 DNA is TGTGCCAGCAGGACTAGCGGGGGGGCGGCAGAGTACAATGAGCAGTTCTTC. The chain joins TRBV2 to TRBJ2-1; 14 nucleotides agree with TRBD2. The CDR3 contains 17 residues. V shed 6 bases and J 4 bases; nucleotides not matched to a gene: 8. Germline V gene lookup returns CDR1 SNHLY and CDR2 FYNNEI.

This clonotype was found a few times. The V gene is TRBV12-3 or TRBV12-4, the J gene TRBJ1-5, with D unclear. CDR3 length: 15 amino acids. With 8 bases removed from V and 0 bases from J, the gap between germline ends came to 14 bases. CDR3 in amino acids: CASGSREDSNQPQHF. Written as DNA, the CDR3 is TGTGCCAGCGGCTCCCGCGAAGATAGCAATCAGCCCCAGCATTTT.

This sequence joins TRBV20-1 and TRBJ1-1; maybe TRBD1 (6 bases). The germline CDR1 and CDR2 sequences are DFQATT and SNEGSKA (reference sequence). The length of the CDR3 is 13 residues. Trimming stripped 4 bases from V and 1 base from J, with 10 bases between. DNA of the CDR3: TGCAGTGCTACGCGGGGGCCGAACACTGAAGCTTTCTTT. Amino acid sequence: CSATRGPNTEAFF.

This clonotype has only a few counts. The J gene is TRBJ1-2, the V gene TRBV7-8, with D possibly matching TRBD1 (5 bases). CDR1 and CDR2 from the germline V gene are SGHVS and FQNEAQ. V was pared by 1 base and J by 2 bases, with 8 bases between. The CDR3 contains 14 residues. DNA for the CDR3: TGTGCCAGCAGCTTAGGAGCAGGGAACTATGGCTACACCTTC. Its translation: CASSLGAGNYGYTF.

The V gene is TRBV6-1, the J gene TRBJ1-1, with no clear D. V was trimmed by 9 bases and J by 4 bases, leaving 15 bases between them. CDR3 length equals 13 residues. Germline V lookup: CDR1 MNHNS, CDR2 SASEGT. CDR3 in amino acids: CASTKVGSTEAFF. CDR3 DNA sequence: TGTGCCAGTACCAAGGTAGGGAGCACTGAAGCTTTCTTT.

The rearrangement uses TRBV20-1 and TRBJ1-6; the match to TRBD1 covers 8 bases. The CDR3 runs to 14 residues. Unmatched junction bases numbered 8, after V lost 5 bases and J lost 8 bases. Germline V gene sequence: CDR1 DFQATT, CDR2 SNEGSKA (reference sequence). The CDR3 sequence is CSAPGQGLDSPLHF. The CDR3 DNA reads as TGCAGTGCTCCTGGACAGGGCTTAGATTCACCCCTCCACTTT.

The rearrangement uses TRBV11-3 and TRBJ2-7; TRBD1 matches at 9 bases. CDR1 SGHNT and CDR2 YENEEA come from the germline V gene. V dropped 0 bases and J dropped 2; count of bases not matched to a gene: 2. The CDR3 runs 15 residues. This chain's CDR3 is CASSLEGTGTYEQYF. In DNA, the CDR3 is TGTGCCAGCAGCTTAGAGGGGACAGGGACCTACGAGCAGTACTTC. Complete variable domain (other parts from reference TRBV11-3 and TRBJ2-7): EAGVVQSPRYKIIEKKQPVAFWCNPISGHNTLYWYLQNLGQGPELLIRYENEEAVDDSQLPKDRFSAERLKGVDSTLKIQPAELGDSAVYLCASSLEGTGTYEQYFGPGTRLTVT.